The present entry profiles one T cell receptor (beta chain) with its context. There is no known antigen for this receptor. No base quality information exists; no much larger clone differs at one position. Sequencing instrument: Illumina HiSeq 1500. TCRdb cleaned the public reads at Q25 with fastp, built clones with MiXCR and kept in-frame beta chains. A single entry per CDR3 protein holds the most common genes and DNA from its merged rows. The sample contains approximately 500,000 distinct CDR3 sequences, roughly 29% of them found a single time. Of the sample, roughly 13% is held by the ten largest clones. Germline trimming amounts to 2 bases on V and 3 bases on J, with 6 as the count of junction bases outside the gene matches. Taken from cysteine to phenylalanine, the CDR3 has 16 residues. Only the CDR3 region is kept as DNA, spanning 48 bases read in frame from base 1. CDR1 and CDR2, looked up from the germline V gene, are MGHRA and YSYEKL.

This entry comes from a study of T cell repertoires in cytomegalovirus infection (dated by TCRdb to the late 2010s). Turning to the overall study: The HLA type of each donor mattered for the analysis, because public TCR beta signatures pointed to carriage of CMV infection along with the matching HLA type.

General findings and caveats noted by the study authors: Carriers of CMV infection plus the relevant HLA type were discriminated by the cumulative frequency of public TCR beta family members in the study cohort and in an independent approximately 400-donor cohort. The ex vivo response was dominated by HLA-C-restricted CMV-specific TCR beta clonotypes, which also provided the single most frequent clonotype in two of eight donors.

The chain is made from TRBV4-1 and TRBJ2-5; TRBD1 lines up with 10 middle nucleotides. Sample: PBMCs. This clonotype was obtained from a human donor in good health (CMV status not recorded). Some clones in this sample may be carry-over from other donors' samples. The encoded CDR3 is CASSQNKGTGEETQYF. The DNA sequence is TGCGCCAGCAGCCAAAATAAAGGGACAGGGGAAGAGACCCAGTACTTC.